These 17 T cell receptor beta chains were all obtained from the same sample, sequenced in a study of CD8+CD57+ T cells in acquired aplastic anemia. Profiling of TCR beta VDJ combinations and CDR3 sequences used genomic DNA as template. TCRdb re-called the reads through MiXCR, storing one row per CDR3 protein. The sample lists about 160,000 distinct CDR3 sequences, around 40% occurring once. The specimen was sorted CD4+, CD8+, or CD8+CD57+ T cells (not recorded which) from PBMCs. The receptors were sampled from a human donor in good health.

The V gene is TRBV5-6, the J gene TRBJ2-7; D could derive from TRBD1 or TRBD2 (5 bases each). CDR3 length equals 15 residues. CDR1 is SGHDT and CDR2 is YYEEEE in the germline V gene. The V and J ends lost 1 base and 5 bases respectively, with 16 bases between them. CDR3 loop: CASSLSGKGVNEQYF. CDR3 nucleotide sequence: TGTGCCAGCAGCTTGTCCGGGAAAGGGGTCAACGAGCAGTACTTC.

The chain couples TRBV28 to TRBJ1-2, with D maybe TRBD1 (5 bases). V was clipped by 6 bases and J by 7 bases, with 18 bases between them. CDR3 length: 14 amino acids. CDR1 and CDR2 (germline): MDHEN, SYDVKM. The chain's CDR3 is CASRWEGRGRGYTF. CDR3 nucleotides: TGTGCCAGCAGGTGGGAGGGGAGAGGCCGTGGCTACACCTTC.

This CDR3 reads CASRALGTDTQYF. The CDR3 coding sequence is TGTGCCAGCAGGGCCCTGGGGACAGATACGCAGTATTTT. J is TRBJ2-3 and V is TRBV7-8, with no clear D. This CDR3 is 13 amino acids long. Germline-derived CDR1 and CDR2 are SGHVS and FQNEAQ. V lost 6 bases, J lost 3 bases, and 10 bases lay in between.

Many counts were recorded for this clonotype. The chain uses TRBV20-1 and TRBJ1-2; possibly TRBD1 for D (5 bases). V was pared by 3 bases and J by 4 bases, with 21 bases between. Germline V gene sequence: CDR1 DFQATT, CDR2 SNEGSKA (reference sequence). The CDR3 consists of 16 residues. The CDR3 loop is CSASSHGRGGRYGYTF. CDR3 in DNA: TGCAGTGCTAGCTCTCACGGGAGGGGAGGCCGCTATGGCTACACCTTC.

The chain carries TRBV19 and TRBJ2-7, with a weak D call TRBD2 (7 bases). The V gene's germline CDR1 is LNHDA and CDR2 SQIVND (reference sequence). CDR3 length: 14 amino acids. V lost 3 bases to trimming and J lost 2 bases, with 11 bases between them. As DNA, the CDR3 is TGTGCCAGTAGTATTGCGGGGGCCACCTACGAGCAGTACTTC. Translating it yields CASSIAGATYEQYF.

As regards this clonotype: The CDR3 end shows no conserved phenylalanine or tryptophan, and so a read error is likely. The V call is TRBV11-2, the J call TRBJ2-3, with D possibly TRBD2 on 6 matching bases. The CDR3 runs to 15 residues. Looked up from germline, CDR1 is SGHAT and CDR2 is FQNNGV. CDR3 amino acids: CASGLDSGPTDTQYS. In DNA, the CDR3 is TGTGCCAGCGGCTTAGATAGCGGACCCACAGATACGCAGTATTCT.

This clonotype was seen ten or more times. The V and J genes are TRBV7-2 and TRBJ2-1; D gene unclear. There are 17 residues in the CDR3. Germline V gene data show CDR1 as SGHTA and CDR2 as FQGNSA. The germline V and J ends were trimmed by 0 bases and 5 bases, with 17 bases remaining between them. The CDR3 sequence: CASSLAPVVQRNNEQFF. The DNA for the CDR3 is TGTGCCAGCAGCTTAGCGCCTGTGGTCCAAAGGAACAATGAGCAGTTCTTC.

The chain recombines TRBV2 with TRBJ1-4; TRBD1 is a possible D gene (5 bases). The V end was cut by 6 bases, the J end by 10 bases, with 15 bases between. The CDR3 spans 13 residues. The germline gives CDR1 SNHLY, CDR2 FYNNEI. The CDR3 here is CASRAIRDAKLFF. The DNA for the CDR3 is TGTGCCAGCAGAGCGATCCGGGACGCAAAACTGTTTTTT.

This chain uses TRBV19 with TRBJ1-5; possibly TRBD1 for D (5 bases). Germline V gives CDR1 LNHDA, CDR2 SQIVND (reference sequence). V lost 1 base and J 9 bases, leaving 13 bases between the germline ends. The CDR3 is 14 amino acids. CDR3 sequence (DNA): TGTGCCAGTAGTATAGGGAGAGGGGAAGGGCCCCAGCATTTT. Translated: CASSIGRGEGPQHF. Based on the CDR3 plus reference TRBV19 and TRBJ1-5, the full variable domain is DGGITQSPKYLFRKEGQNVTLSCEQNLNHDAMYWYRQDPGQGLRLIYYSQIVNDFQKGDIAEGYSVSREKKESFPLTVTSAQKNPTAFYLCASSIGRGEGPQHFGDGTRLSIL.

The chain carries TRBV19 and TRBJ2-7; D is ambiguous. The CDR3 covers 15 residues. V was clipped by 3 bases and J by 3 bases, with 15 bases between them. In germline, CDR1 is LNHDA, CDR2 SQIVND (reference sequence). The CDR3 sequence is CASSMEKYPFYEQYF. The DNA of the CDR3 is TGTGCCAGTAGTATGGAAAAGTATCCCTTCTACGAGCAGTACTTC.

This clonotype has ten or more counts. The rearrangement links TRBV5-1 to TRBJ2-7; a weak D match, TRBD2 (7 bases). This CDR3 spans 15 amino acids. V was pared by 3 bases and J by 4 bases, with 17 bases between. Germline assignment: CDR1 SGHRS and CDR2 YFSETQ. The CDR3 region has the DNA TGCGCCAGCAGCTGGGGGGGGCGCGAGCGATACGAGCAGTACTTC. As protein: CASSWGGRERYEQYF. Filled out from reference TRBV5-1 and TRBJ2-7, the complete variable domain reads KAGVTQTPRYLIKTRGQQVTLSCSPISGHRSVSWYQQTPGQGLQFLFEYFSETQRNKGNFPGRFSGRQFSNSRSEMNVSTLELGDSALYLCASSWGGRERYEQYFGPGTRLTVT.

To note about this clonotype: One end of the junction fails to match germline, which may point to a read error. The chain has TRBV28 and TRBJ1-2; 7 positions agree with TRBD1. Germline V lookup: CDR1 MDHEN, CDR2 SYDVKM. This CDR3 is 13 amino acids long. CDR3 loop: CASSSGQIYGCTF. In DNA, the CDR3 is TGTGCCAGCAGTTCGGGACAGATATATGGCTGCACCTTC.

This chain uses TRBV7-8 with TRBJ2-7; D ambiguous. This CDR3 contains 11 residues. V was trimmed by 6 bases and J by 6 bases, leaving 9 bases between them. Germline lookup yields CDR1 SGHVS and CDR2 FQNEAQ. The CDR3 coding sequence is TGTGCCAGCAGAACAGCCGGCGAGCAGTACTTC. Translating gives CASRTAGEQYF.

This clonotype has ten or more counts. The chain is built from TRBV7-2 and TRBJ2-6; D not certain. V lost 5 bases, J lost 0 bases, and 8 bases lay in between. CDR1 SGHTA and CDR2 FQGNSA come from the germline V gene. The CDR3 consists of 15 residues. CDR3 residues: CASSQHSSGANVLTF. The CDR3 DNA reads TGTGCCAGCAGCCAACATAGCTCTGGGGCCAACGTCCTGACTTTC.

This clonotype came up many times. This rearrangement joins TRBV6-2 or TRBV6-3 to TRBJ2-7, with D possibly being TRBD1 (5 bases). Germline CDR1 reads MNHEY; CDR2 reads SVGEGT. The CDR3 consists of 12 residues. V was clipped by 11 bases and J by 4 bases, with 15 bases between them. CDR3 protein: CAFLPGNYEQYF. DNA for the CDR3: TGTGCCTTCCTCCCAGGGAATTACGAGCAGTACTTC.

This clonotype was seen ten or more times. This rearrangement joins TRBV11-2 to TRBJ1-5; D is ambiguous. V lost 5 bases and J lost 2, with 10 bases in between. The CDR3 loop spans 14 amino acids. CDR1 is SGHAT and CDR2 is FQNNGV in the germline V gene. CDR3 DNA: TGTGCCAGCAGCCGTGCCGGCCGCAATCAGCCCCAGCATTTT. Its translation: CASSRAGRNQPQHF.

Many counts were recorded for this clonotype. The CDR3 DNA is TGTGCCAGCAGAAGAGTTCCTCCGAACACCGGGGAGCTGTTTTTT. Translating it yields CASRRVPPNTGELFF. The chain is built from TRBV11-1 and TRBJ2-2; D is uncertain. In germline, CDR1 is SGHAT, CDR2 FQDESV (reference sequence). The CDR3 totals 15 residues. Deletions cut 6 bases from V and 0 bases from J, with 11 bases between.